One sample yielded the 7 T cell receptor beta chains listed below, sequenced in a study of immune evolution from preneoplasia to lung adenocarcinoma. Using immunoSEQ multiplex PCR, the repertoire was profiled, and TCRdb retains in-frame clones only, with some absent. Of 25,000 or so clones listed, about 74% are singletons. Sequencing was done on a sample of FFPE invasive lung adenocarcinoma tissue. These receptors were collected from a person aged 55 to 69 with invasive lung adenocarcinoma. Some clones in this sample may be carry-over from other donors' samples.

This sequence joins TRBV9 and TRBJ2-7; 7 bases are shared with TRBD1. CDR1 and CDR2 from the germline V gene are SGDLS and YYNGEE. The CDR3 spans 15 residues. Unmatched junction bases numbered 5, after V lost 2 bases and J lost 0 bases. The CDR3 is CASSVGTAGSYEQYF. In DNA form, the CDR3 reads TGTGCCAGCAGCGTCGGGACAGCCGGCTCCTACGAGCAGTACTTC.

The J gene is TRBJ2-2, the V gene TRBV28; the D gene could be TRBD1 or TRBD2 (5 bases each). Germline CDR1 MDHEN, CDR2 SYDVKM. The CDR3 is made up of 18 amino acids. V gave up 2 bases and J gave up 1 base, with 17 bases separating them. CDR3 loop: CASSLSWHWDVNTGELFF. The CDR3 nucleotides read TGTGCCAGCAGTTTAAGCTGGCATTGGGACGTGAACACCGGGGAGCTGTTTTTT.

In its sample, this clone was seen once. V usage is TRBV11-2 and J usage is TRBJ1-2; D possibly corresponds to TRBD1 (6 bases). This CDR3 is built from 13 residues. With 5 bases removed from V and 3 bases from J, the gap between germline ends came to 10 bases. CDR1 and CDR2 (germline): SGHAT, FQNNGV. The CDR3 sequence is CASSLRGHYGYTF. The CDR3 nucleotides are TGTGCCAGCAGCCTCCGGGGGCACTATGGCTACACCTTC.

The V and J genes are TRBV29-1 and TRBJ2-3; 14 bases map to TRBD2. Germline CDR1 and CDR2: SQVTM and ANQGSEA. The length of the CDR3 is 17 residues. With V trimmed by 4 bases and J by 1 base, 7 bases remained unmatched. This CDR3 reads CSVAGTSGRRGTDTQYF. CDR3 in DNA: TGCAGCGTTGCCGGGACTAGCGGGAGACGGGGCACAGATACGCAGTATTTT.

The table lists this clone with a count of one. This rearrangement joins TRBV27 to TRBJ2-3, with 14 bases identical to TRBD2. With V trimmed by 5 bases and J by 5 bases, 6 bases remained unmatched. The CDR3 is 16 residues long. Germline V CDR1 and CDR2: MNHEY, SMNVEV (reference sequence). The DNA for the CDR3 is TGTGCCAGCAGTCACAGACTAGCGGGAGGGCTAGATACGCAGTATTTT. Amino acids: CASSHRLAGGLDTQYF.

This chain links TRBV30 with TRBJ2-5; D possibly corresponds to TRBD1 (5 bases). The CDR3 spans 13 residues. Germline CDR1 is GTSNPN and CDR2 is SVGIG (reference sequence). Trimming shortened V by 0 bases and J by 5 bases, and 10 bases separated the two germline ends. This CDR3 is CAWSVTGTETQYF. CDR3 in DNA: TGTGCCTGGAGTGTAACAGGTACCGAGACCCAGTACTTC. The variable domain in full, with the rest retrieved from reference TRBV30 and TRBJ2-5, is SQTIHQWPATLVQPVGSPLSLECTVEGTSNPNLYWYRQAAGRGLQLLFYSVGIGQISSEVPQNLSASRPQDRQFILSSKKLLLSDSGFYLCAWSVTGTETQYFGPGTRLLVL.

The chain has TRBV6-1 and TRBJ2-1, with 8 bases aligning to TRBD2. This CDR3 is built from 15 residues. V gave up 2 bases and J gave up 0 bases; unmatched junction bases: 0. Germline V gene lookup returns CDR1 MNHNS and CDR2 SASEGT. In nucleotides, the CDR3 is TGTGCCAGCAGTGAACTAGCGGGCTCCTACAATGAGCAGTTCTTC. Translating it yields CASSELAGSYNEQFF.